A single sample gave rise to the 26 T cell receptor beta chains below, sequenced in a study of shared clonotypes between healthy human individuals. The repertoire was sequenced with immunoSEQ multiplex PCR; TCRdb's copy has only in-frame clones and lacks some. The sample gives 2 million to 2.5 million clones, just over 90% of which show up once; 0.3% to 0.4% is in the top ten. The sequencing sample was made of naive CD4+ T cells from PBMCs. Subset of the sample: CD45RA+ positively selected. These receptors came from a man aged 18-30 years in good health. Some clones in this sample may be carry-over from other donors' samples.

The rearrangement uses TRBV5-4 and TRBJ1-4; D perhaps matches TRBD1 (5 bases). Germline V gene lookup returns CDR1 SGHNT and CDR2 YYREEE (reference sequence). The CDR3 sequence is 15 residues long. The V gene lost 3 bases and the J gene lost 8 bases, with 17 bases spanning the gap. CDR3 in DNA: TGTGCCAGCAGCTCGGGCCCGGGAGGGGTAGAAAAACTGTTTTTT. Residues: CASSSGPGGVEKLFF.

The V call is TRBV28, the J call TRBJ2-4; D is possibly TRBD2 (5 bases). The CDR3 covers 16 residues. V was cut by 4 bases and J by 1 base, with 14 bases left in between. The germline V gene has CDR1 MDHEN and CDR2 SYDVKM. The CDR3 reads CASSYWSRGAKNIQYF. Written as DNA, the CDR3 is TGTGCCAGCAGTTATTGGTCCCGCGGGGCCAAAAACATTCAGTACTTC.

This clone appeared once. V gene TRBV6-5 combines with J gene TRBJ1-1; unclear D gene. Looked up from germline, CDR1 is MNHEY and CDR2 is SVGAGI. Between the trimmed V and J ends, which lost 2 bases and 0 bases, there was a span of 7 bases. CDR3 length: 14 amino acids. The CDR3, as DNA: TGTGCCAGCAGTTACAGGGTAATGAACACTGAAGCTTTCTTT. This translates into CASSYRVMNTEAFF.

This clone was counted once. The rearrangement links TRBV7-2 to TRBJ1-1, with 9 bases identical to TRBD1. The CDR3 is 15 residues long. J gave up 2 bases and V 3 bases, and 4 bases lay outside the gene matches. Looked up from germline, CDR1 is SGHTA and CDR2 is FQGNSA. CDR3 region: CASSLTGGLNTEAFF. The CDR3 nucleotides read TGTGCCAGCAGCTTGACAGGGGGACTAAACACTGAAGCTTTCTTT. Combining the CDR3 with reference TRBV7-2 and TRBJ1-1 gives the whole variable domain GAGVSQSPSNKVTEKGKDVELRCDPISGHTALYWYRQSLGQGLEFLIYFQGNSAPDKSGLPSDRFSAERTGGSVSTLTIQRTQQEDSAVYLCASSLTGGLNTEAFFGQGTRLTVV.

V gene TRBV6-5 combines with J gene TRBJ1-2; 7 nucleotides match TRBD1. V was pared by 0 bases and J by 8 bases, with 6 bases of the junction left unmatched. Germline values: CDR1 MNHEY, CDR2 SVGAGI. The CDR3 sequence is 14 residues long. The CDR3 DNA reads as TGTGCCAGCAGTTACTCCACAGGGGCGCGAGGCTACACCTTC. The encoded protein is CASSYSTGARGYTF.

V and J are TRBV5-4 and TRBJ2-2; TRBD2 matches 11 bases. Per germline, CDR1 SGHNT and CDR2 YYREEE (reference sequence). The CDR3 length is 17 residues. The ends lost 0 bases at V and 0 bases at J; junction bases unmatched: 1. CDR3 nucleotides: TGTGCCAGCAGCTTGGGGGGACTAGCGGCGAACACCGGGGAGCTGTTTTTT. Translation gives CASSLGGLAANTGELFF.

The chain links TRBV2 to TRBJ2-1, with TRBD2 identical over 7 bases. Germline CDR1 and CDR2: SNHLY and FYNNEI. The CDR3 contains 15 residues. The trim removed 3 bases at V and 4 bases at J, leaving 6 bases unmatched. CDR3 sequence (DNA): TGTGCCAGCAGTGAGGCCCTAGCGGAGTACAATGAGCAGTTCTTC. Protein: CASSEALAEYNEQFF.

J is TRBJ2-3 and V is TRBV7-2; D is perhaps TRBD1 or TRBD2 (5 bases each). Per the germline V gene, CDR1 is SGHTA and CDR2 is FQGNSA. The length of the CDR3 is 16 residues. V shed 4 bases and J shed 5 bases, with 19 bases lying between them. The CDR3 loop is CASSSYVAGAGDTQYF. The CDR3 coding sequence is TGTGCCAGCAGCTCATACGTTGCCGGGGCAGGAGATACGCAGTATTTT.

The J gene is TRBJ2-3, the V gene TRBV18, with D possibly being TRBD1 (6 bases). The CDR3 length is 13 residues. Germline assignment: CDR1 KGHSH and CDR2 LQKENI. The ends were cut back, 5 bases at V and 5 bases at J, with 11 bases in the middle. CDR3 nucleotide sequence: TGTGCCAGCTCAGGACAGCCGGGAGATACGCAGTATTTT. Residues: CASSGQPGDTQYF.

This sequence joins TRBV7-3 and TRBJ2-2; 10 bases agree with TRBD2. Germline loops: CDR1 SGHTA, CDR2 FQGTGA. There are 16 residues in the CDR3. J was trimmed by 3 bases and V by 3 bases; bases with no gene match: 4. The CDR3 DNA follows: TGTGCCAGCAGCTTGTCCGGGACTAGCGACACCGGGGAGCTGTTTTTT. It translates to CASSLSGTSDTGELFF.

The rearrangement uses TRBV7-8 and TRBJ1-1, with D possibly being TRBD1 (6 bases). The CDR3 totals 15 residues. Deletions cut 6 bases from V and 8 bases from J, with 22 bases between. Germline V gives CDR1 SGHVS, CDR2 FQNEAQ. CDR3: CASRRSSGGRGEAFF. The CDR3 nucleotides read TGTGCCAGCAGGCGTAGTTCCGGGGGCCGAGGGGAAGCTTTCTTT.

J is TRBJ2-1 and V is TRBV10-3, with TRBD2 matching over 8 bases. After removal of 8 bases from V and 8 bases from J, the junction contained 8 bases not matched to a gene. CDR3 length: 13 residues. Germline V gene data show CDR1 as ENHRY and CDR2 as SYGVKD. CDR3 coding DNA: TGTGCCATCTCGGGAGGGCCCTCCCATGAGCAGTTCTTC. Protein sequence: CAISGGPSHEQFF.

The V gene is TRBV19, the J gene TRBJ1-5; 7 positions match TRBD1. The germline CDR1 and CDR2 sequences are LNHDA and SQIVND (reference sequence). V lost 9 bases to trimming and J lost 3 bases; unmatched junction nucleotides: 8. The CDR3 extends over 14 amino acids. CDR3 in DNA: TGTGCCAGCCAGGGGGAGGCCCCCAATCAGCCCCAGCATTTT. It translates to CASQGEAPNQPQHF.

In its sample, this clone was seen once. J is TRBJ2-1 and V is TRBV7-3; D ambiguous. This CDR3 spans 15 amino acids. Trimming took 3 bases from V and 4 from J, leaving 13 bases between them. CDR1 and CDR2 from the germline V gene are SGHTA and FQGTGA. The CDR3 DNA reads as TGTGCCAGCAGCTTCTCAGGTTCGGAGTACAATGAGCAGTTCTTC. Its protein is CASSFSGSEYNEQFF.

The chain employs TRBV25-1 and TRBJ2-3, with 10 positions matching TRBD1. V lost 3 bases and J lost 5; bases outside the gene matches: 8. Germline CDR1 reads MGHDK; CDR2 reads SYGVNS. CDR3 size: 16 residues. The DNA of the CDR3 is TGTGCCAGCAGTGACGTTAGACAGGGGGCTGGAGATACGCAGTATTTT. Amino acid sequence: CASSDVRQGAGDTQYF.

This chain joins TRBV2 and TRBJ1-4; 8 positions agree with TRBD1. The CDR3 is 15 amino acids. V shed 6 bases and J 2 bases; nucleotides not matched to a gene: 5. Germline V lookup: CDR1 SNHLY, CDR2 FYNNEI. CDR3 coding DNA: TGTGCCAGCAGAAGCGACAGGGGCACTAATGAAAAACTGTTTTTT. This gives the protein CASRSDRGTNEKLFF.

With respect to this clone: Other DNA sequences of this sample code for an identical CDR3. The chain carries TRBV9 and TRBJ1-1; a weak D match, TRBD1 (5 bases). Germline loops: CDR1 SGDLS, CDR2 YYNGEE. The CDR3 contains 13 residues. V was cut by 1 base and J by 2 bases, with 6 bases left in between. CDR3 nucleotide sequence: TGTGCCAGCAGCGTACAGGGCAACACTGAAGCTTTCTTT. Translating gives CASSVQGNTEAFF. The full variable domain, in which reference TRBV9 and TRBJ1-1 provide the parts outside the CDR3, is DSGVTQTPKHLITATGQRVTLRCSPRSGDLSVYWYQQSLDQGLQFLIQYYNGEERAKGNILERFSAQQFPDLHSELNLSSLELGDSALYFCASSVQGNTEAFFGQGTRLTVV.

The gene calls are TRBV5-1 and TRBJ2-1, with a tentative D call TRBD2 (6 bases). V lost 2 bases and J 5 bases, leaving 8 bases between the germline ends. The CDR3 is made up of 13 amino acids. CDR1 SGHRS and CDR2 YFSETQ come from the germline V gene. The CDR3 loop is CASSFGGNNEQFF. CDR3 in DNA: TGCGCCAGCAGCTTTGGGGGGAACAATGAGCAGTTCTTC.

The V and J genes are TRBV6-5 and TRBJ2-1; TRBD1 matches 7 bases. The germline gives CDR1 MNHEY, CDR2 SVGAGI. The CDR3 has 15 amino acids. Trimming took 2 bases from V and 0 from J; bases not matched to a gene: 1. The CDR3 nucleotides read TGTGCCAGCAGTTACGGACAGGACTCCTACAATGAGCAGTTCTTC. This translates into CASSYGQDSYNEQFF.

V is TRBV28 and J is TRBJ2-7, with TRBD1 as a possible D gene (5 bases). The CDR3 spans 18 residues. Germline assignment: CDR1 MDHEN and CDR2 SYDVKM. Deletions cut 1 base from V and 3 bases from J, with 22 bases between. CDR3 in amino acids: CASSLFFDGQRLHYEQYF. Written as DNA, the CDR3 is TGTGCCAGCAGTTTATTTTTTGATGGACAACGACTGCACTACGAGCAGTACTTC.

This chain links TRBV2 with TRBJ2-2; 7 bases match TRBD2. Germline V gene data show CDR1 as SNHLY and CDR2 as FYNNEI. This CDR3 has 14 residues. V dropped 7 bases and J dropped 5; count of bases not matched to a gene: 7. The CDR3: CASNQWGGTGELFF. The CDR3 region has the DNA TGTGCCAGCAACCAGTGGGGGGGGACCGGGGAGCTGTTTTTT.

V and J are TRBV5-4 and TRBJ2-7; weak D call: TRBD2 (5 bases). This CDR3 spans 15 amino acids. Germline CDR1 is SGHNT and CDR2 is YYREEE (reference sequence). V was pared by 2 bases and J by 4 bases, with 16 bases between. CDR3 nucleotide sequence: TGTGCCAGCAGCTTCGTAGGAGTTGGGAGTTACGAGCAGTACTTC. This sequence encodes CASSFVGVGSYEQYF.

Notes on this clone: Other nucleotide sequences from this sample produce the same CDR3. The chain recombines TRBV5-1 with TRBJ2-7; possible D gene TRBD2, 5 bases. Germline V gives CDR1 SGHRS, CDR2 YFSETQ. This CDR3 comprises 14 residues. Deletions cut 0 bases from V and 0 bases from J, with 7 bases between. This chain's CDR3 is CASSLGGSSYEQYF. The CDR3 region has the DNA TGCGCCAGCAGCTTGGGAGGGAGCTCCTACGAGCAGTACTTC.

The genes are TRBV28 and TRBJ2-4, with TRBD1 as a possible D gene (7 bases). V lost 8 bases to trimming and J lost 1 base, with 27 bases between them. Germline CDR1 is MDHEN and CDR2 is SYDVKM. This CDR3 contains 19 residues. The CDR3 loop is CASHWGSRGVISAKNIQYF. The CDR3, as DNA: TGTGCCAGCCACTGGGGGAGCAGGGGGGTAATTTCGGCCAAAAACATTCAGTACTTC.

The sample holds one count of this clone. The V and J genes are TRBV30 and TRBJ1-3, with a tentative D call TRBD1 (6 bases). Germline V lookup: CDR1 GTSNPN, CDR2 SVGIG (reference sequence). The V end was cut by 7 bases, the J end by 4 bases, with 14 bases between. This CDR3 comprises 13 residues. CDR3 nucleotide sequence: TGTGCCTTCGGGGCAGGGGCGGGAAACACCATATATTTT. This codes for CAFGAGAGNTIYF. The full variable domain, with the rest looked up from reference TRBV30 and TRBJ1-3, is SQTIHQWPATLVQPVGSPLSLECTVEGTSNPNLYWYRQAAGRGLQLLFYSVGIGQISSEVPQNLSASRPQDRQFILSSKKLLLSDSGFYLCAFGAGAGNTIYFGEGSWLTVV.

The genes are TRBV29-1 and TRBJ2-5, with D perhaps matching TRBD1 or TRBD2 (5 bases each). The J call may be mistaken, given a closer DNA end match to TRBJ2-7. CDR1 and CDR2 from the germline V gene are SQVTM and ANQGSEA. CDR3 length: 14 amino acids. The CDR3 region is CSVEGPRNSYEQYF. Written as DNA, the CDR3 is TGCAGCGTCGAGGGGCCCCGGAACTCCTACGAGCAGTACTTC.